This T cell receptor beta chain was identified during a study of control samples from healthy donors and cancer patients. Libraries were prepared by immunoSEQ multiplex PCR; TCRdb keeps only in-frame clonotypes and omits some of them. The repertoire holds about 90,000 clones, about nine tenths seen once, with over 3% in the top ten. This CDR3 has 16 residues. The germline gives CDR1 KGHSH, CDR2 LQKENI. Trimming removed 5 bases from V and 3 bases from J, with 17 bases in between. V is TRBV18 and J is TRBJ1-3; D remains unclear. This TCR was recovered from a woman aged 18-29 years in good health. The specimen sequenced was blood. CDR3 in DNA: TGTGCCAGCTCAACGGCGGAGGGCGGTAATGGAAACACCATATATTTT. Translation: CASSTAEGGNGNTIYF. The entire variable domain, with the rest obtained from reference TRBV18 and TRBJ1-3, is as follows: NAGVMQNPRHLVRRRGQEARLRCSPMKGHSHVYWYRQLPEEGLKFMVYLQKENIIDESGMPKERFSAEFPKEGPSILRIQQVVRGDSAAYFCASSTAEGGNGNTIYFGEGSWLTVV.